The clone carrying this TCR beta chain was seen many times. The entry originates in a study of low-dose radiotherapy and immunotherapy resistance in tumors. For the study at large: Patients of Cohort 1 had 0.5 Gy fractions every 2 weeks, which summed to 6.5 Gy.

The sample's time point: before trial treatment. TRAV- and TRBV-specific primers, spanning alpha and beta chains, primed first-strand cDNA. TCRs were put through approximately 20 PCR cycles of amplification with Phusion. A constant-region primer and the V-primer adapter served as the primer pair. Following isolation, mRNA was amplified via in vitro transcription. From the reads, TCRdb called clonotypes with MiXCR, one entry per CDR3 protein. The sample consists of 70,000 to 95,000 distinct CDR3 sequences, 15% to 20% of them appearing once. CDR1 is MGHRA and CDR2 is YSYEKL in the germline V gene. CDR3 length equals 13 residues. V was trimmed by 4 bases and J by 4 bases, leaving 9 bases between them.

This clonotype originated in a male donor with prostate cancer. Here the sequenced sample was PBMCs, taken before treatment. V usage is TRBV4-1 and J usage is TRBJ2-3; tentatively, D is TRBD1 (6 bases). CDR3 region: CASSPPGADTQYF. CDR3 in DNA: TGCGCCAGCAGCCCCCCAGGGGCAGATACGCAGTATTTT.